Below, 3 T cell receptor beta chains from the same sample are listed, as sequenced in a study of identical twins. TCRdb reanalysed the 5' RACE reads using MiXCR and keeps one entry per CDR3 protein. The repertoire holds about 460,000 distinct CDR3 sequences, approximately 15% seen once, with around 0.52% in the top ten. These data were also filed under a second study, of yellow fever vaccine responses in identical twins.

The specimen sequenced was CD4+ T cells sorted from blood. These receptors were obtained from a woman in her late teens or twenties in good health.

The chain is built from TRBV15 and TRBJ2-7; D ambiguous. The V gene's germline CDR1 is LNHNV and CDR2 YYDKDF (reference sequence). This CDR3 contains 14 residues. The ends were cut back, 3 bases at V and 0 bases at J, with 9 bases in the middle. CDR3 in amino acids: CATSRIDTSYEQYF. The CDR3 nucleotides read TGTGCCACCAGCAGGATTGACACCTCCTACGAGCAGTACTTC. The variable domain in full, completed from reference TRBV15 and TRBJ2-7, reads DAMVIQNPRYQVTQFGKPVTLSCSQTLNHNVMYWYQQKSSQAPKLLFHYYDKDFNNEADTPDNFQSRRPNTSFCFLDIRSPGLGDTAMYLCATSRIDTSYEQYFGPGTRLTVT.

The CDR3 DNA reads as TGTGCCAGCAGCCAAGAGGGGGAGACTAGCGGGGGAGATACGCAGTATTTT. Translation gives CASSQEGETSGGDTQYF. The chain is built from TRBV3-1 and TRBJ2-3; TRBD2 matches at 12 bases. Looked up from germline, CDR1 is LGHDT and CDR2 is YNNKEL (reference sequence). The CDR3 has 17 residues. The ends lost 0 bases at V and 5 bases at J; junction bases unmatched: 6.

This clonotype has a handful of counts. A junction end diverges from the germline sequence, so it may reflect a read error. This sequence joins TRBV6-2 or TRBV6-3 and TRBJ2-3; D is possibly TRBD1 or TRBD2 (5 bases each). Germline CDR1 reads MNHEY; CDR2 reads SVGEGT. The CDR3 totals 12 residues. DNA of the CDR3: TGTGCCAGCAGTCCAACCACCGCGCTGGGGGATTTT. This encodes CASSPTTALGDF.